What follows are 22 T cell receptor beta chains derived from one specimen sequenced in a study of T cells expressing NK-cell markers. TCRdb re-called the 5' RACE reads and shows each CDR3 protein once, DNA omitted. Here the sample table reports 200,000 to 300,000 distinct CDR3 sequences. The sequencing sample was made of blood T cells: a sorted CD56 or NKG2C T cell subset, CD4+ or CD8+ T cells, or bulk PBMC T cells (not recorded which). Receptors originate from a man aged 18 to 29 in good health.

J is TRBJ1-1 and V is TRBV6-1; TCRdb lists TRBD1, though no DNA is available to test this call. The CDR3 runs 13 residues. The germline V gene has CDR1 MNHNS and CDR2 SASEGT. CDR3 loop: CASSWAGNSEAFF.

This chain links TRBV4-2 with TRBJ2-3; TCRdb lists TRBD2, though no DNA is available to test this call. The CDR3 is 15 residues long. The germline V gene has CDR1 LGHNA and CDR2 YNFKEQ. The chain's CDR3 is CASSLEGEQADTQYF.

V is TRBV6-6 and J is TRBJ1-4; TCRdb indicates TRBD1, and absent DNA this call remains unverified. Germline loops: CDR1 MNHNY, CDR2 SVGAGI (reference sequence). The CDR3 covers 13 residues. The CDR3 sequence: CASSPQGDEKLFF.

The CDR3 here is CASSLSESYEQYF. This chain uses TRBV5-5 with TRBJ2-7. CDR3 size: 13 residues. Germline CDR1 and CDR2: SGHKS and YYEKEE (reference sequence).

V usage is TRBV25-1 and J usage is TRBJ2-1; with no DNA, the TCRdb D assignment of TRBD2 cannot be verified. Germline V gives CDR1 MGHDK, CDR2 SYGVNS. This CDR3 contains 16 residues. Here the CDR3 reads CASSQGLAGTYNEQFF.

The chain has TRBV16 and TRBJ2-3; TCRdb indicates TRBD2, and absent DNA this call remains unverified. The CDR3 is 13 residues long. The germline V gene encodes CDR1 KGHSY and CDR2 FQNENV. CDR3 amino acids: CAWRVKGTDTQYF.

CDR3 loop: CSAAPGQGRQDEQFF. This chain joins TRBV20-1 and TRBJ2-1; the TRBD1 assignment by TCRdb is unverifiable without DNA. This CDR3 has 15 amino acids. Germline loops: CDR1 DFQATT, CDR2 SNEGSKA (reference sequence).

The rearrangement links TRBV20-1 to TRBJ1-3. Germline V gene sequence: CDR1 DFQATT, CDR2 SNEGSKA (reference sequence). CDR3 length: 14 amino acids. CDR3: CSASGRVDGNTIYF.

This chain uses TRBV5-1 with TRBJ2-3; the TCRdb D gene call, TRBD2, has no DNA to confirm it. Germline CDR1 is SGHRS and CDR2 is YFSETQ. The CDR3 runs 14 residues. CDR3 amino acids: CASSLEGTTDTQYF.

This CDR3 is CASSLGTGGRETQYF. V is TRBV3-1 and J is TRBJ2-5; no DNA is available, so the TRBD1 call from TCRdb remains unchecked. Germline assignment: CDR1 LGHDT and CDR2 YNNKEL (reference sequence). This CDR3 contains 15 residues.

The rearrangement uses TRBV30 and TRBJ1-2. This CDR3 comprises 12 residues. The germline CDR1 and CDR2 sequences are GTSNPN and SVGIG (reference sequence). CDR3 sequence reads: CAWTARNYGYTF.

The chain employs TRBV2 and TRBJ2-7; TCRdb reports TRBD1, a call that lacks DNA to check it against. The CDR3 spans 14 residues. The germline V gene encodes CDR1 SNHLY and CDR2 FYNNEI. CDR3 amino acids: CASSEGTGLDEQYF.

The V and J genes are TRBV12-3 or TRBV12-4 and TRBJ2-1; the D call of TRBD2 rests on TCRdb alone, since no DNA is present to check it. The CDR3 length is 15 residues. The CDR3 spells CASSGLAGGPGEQFF.

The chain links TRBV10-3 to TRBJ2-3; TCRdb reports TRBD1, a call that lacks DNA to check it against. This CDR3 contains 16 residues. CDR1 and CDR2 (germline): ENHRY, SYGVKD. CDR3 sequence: CAIGGQDRVIRDTQYF.

CDR3: CAIKLAGVFEQFF. The gene calls are TRBV10-3 and TRBJ2-1; TCRdb picks TRBD2, but there is no DNA to check that call. CDR3 size: 13 residues. Germline CDR1 is ENHRY and CDR2 is SYGVKD.

The CDR3 region is CASSRGRSFEAFF. The V gene is TRBV12-3 or TRBV12-4, the J gene TRBJ1-1; without DNA, the TCRdb call of TRBD1 cannot be checked. CDR3 length: 13 residues.

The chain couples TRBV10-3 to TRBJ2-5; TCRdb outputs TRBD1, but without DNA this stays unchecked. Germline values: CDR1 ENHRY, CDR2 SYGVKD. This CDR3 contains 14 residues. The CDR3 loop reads CATGFTGTQETQYF.

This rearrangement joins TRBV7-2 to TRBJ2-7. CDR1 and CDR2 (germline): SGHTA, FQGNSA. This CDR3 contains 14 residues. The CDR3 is CASSLVMNPYEQYF.

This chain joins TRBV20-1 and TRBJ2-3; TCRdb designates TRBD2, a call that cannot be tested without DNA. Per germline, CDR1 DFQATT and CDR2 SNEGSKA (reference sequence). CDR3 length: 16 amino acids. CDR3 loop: CSARDQSSRGTDTQYF.

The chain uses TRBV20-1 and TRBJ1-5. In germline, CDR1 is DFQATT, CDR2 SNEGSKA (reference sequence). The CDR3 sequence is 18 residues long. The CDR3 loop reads CSARVRYEGKIRNQPQHF.

CDR3 region: CSARLDVTYGYTF. This chain connects TRBV20-1 to TRBJ1-2. CDR1 is DFQATT, CDR2 SNEGSKA, per germline (reference sequence). The CDR3 runs to 13 residues.

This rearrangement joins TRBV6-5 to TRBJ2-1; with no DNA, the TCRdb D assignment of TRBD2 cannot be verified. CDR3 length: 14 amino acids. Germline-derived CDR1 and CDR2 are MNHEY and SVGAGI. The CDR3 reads CASNRLAGDNEQFF.